The source of this T cell receptor beta chain is a study of blood T cells in healthy people across ages. General study findings and limits: Naive T cell percentage showed a strong correlation with the diversity of TCR beta.

There are a few counts of this clonotype. Its antigen is currently unknown. Combining a sample-barcoded 5' primer with a J-beta primer mix, a second PCR ran for about 6 to 11 cycles. Via MiXCR, TCRdb re-called the 5' RACE reads, giving one row per CDR3 protein. The sample lists 750,000 to 850,000 distinct CDR3 sequences, 20% to 25% seen once, with under 4.5% in the top ten. V trimming: 0 bases; J trimming: 0 bases; junction bases outside the gene matches: 6. This CDR3 is built from 17 residues. CDR1 is LGHDT and CDR2 is YNNKEL in the germline V gene (reference sequence). Separately, the same data were catalogued under a study of T cells of mothers and their children. That work states: Three healthy Caucasian mothers and their six children were the donors.

V gene TRBV3-1 combines with J gene TRBJ2-5, with 8 bases aligning to TRBD2. This TCR was recovered from a boy between 10 and 17 years old in good health. The source material was blood. The chain's CDR3 is CASSQDRVAGYQETQYF. The CDR3 DNA reads as TGTGCCAGCAGCCAAGATCGGGTAGCGGGATACCAAGAGACCCAGTACTTC.